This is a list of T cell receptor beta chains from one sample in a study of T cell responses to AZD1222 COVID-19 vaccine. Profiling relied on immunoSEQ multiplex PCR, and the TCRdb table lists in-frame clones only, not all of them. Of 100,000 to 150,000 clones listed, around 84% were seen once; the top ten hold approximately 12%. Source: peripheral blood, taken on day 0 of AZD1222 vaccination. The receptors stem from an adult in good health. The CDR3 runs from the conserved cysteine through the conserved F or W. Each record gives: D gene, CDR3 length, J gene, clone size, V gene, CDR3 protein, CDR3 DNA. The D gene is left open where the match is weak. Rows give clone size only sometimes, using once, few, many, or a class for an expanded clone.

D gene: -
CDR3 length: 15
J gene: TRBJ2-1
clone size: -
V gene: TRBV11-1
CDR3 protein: CASSPRSPPLNEQFF
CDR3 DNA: TGTGCCAGCAGCCCCCGGAGTCCCCCGCTCAATGAGCAGTTCTTC

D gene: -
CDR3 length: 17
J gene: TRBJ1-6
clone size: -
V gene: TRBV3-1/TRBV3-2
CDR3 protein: CASSQEYAVSKNSPLHF
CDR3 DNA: TGTGCCAGCAGCCAAGAGTACGCGGTAAGCAAGAATTCACCCCTCCACTTT

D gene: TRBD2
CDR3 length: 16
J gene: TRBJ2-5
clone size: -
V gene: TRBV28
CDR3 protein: CASSLRTSGIQETQYF
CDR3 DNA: TGTGCCAGCAGTCTCAGGACTAGCGGGATCCAAGAGACCCAGTACTTC

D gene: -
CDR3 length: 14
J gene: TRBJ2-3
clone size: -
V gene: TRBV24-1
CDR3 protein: CATSDLSGIDTQYF
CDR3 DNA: TGTGCCACCAGTGATTTGTCCGGTATAGATACGCAGTATTTT

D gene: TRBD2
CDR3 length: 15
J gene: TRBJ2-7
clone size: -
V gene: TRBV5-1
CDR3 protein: CASSLVAGGSYEQYF
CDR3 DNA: TGCGCCAGCAGCTTGGTTGCGGGAGGCTCCTACGAGCAGTACTTC

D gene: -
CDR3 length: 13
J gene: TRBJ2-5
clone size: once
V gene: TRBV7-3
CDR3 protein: CASSLWYGETQYF
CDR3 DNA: TGTGCCAGCAGCTTATGGTATGGAGAGACCCAGTACTTC

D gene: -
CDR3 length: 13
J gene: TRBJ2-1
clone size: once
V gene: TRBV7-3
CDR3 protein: CASSLGLGNEQFF
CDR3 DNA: TGTGCCAGCAGCTTAGGGCTAGGCAATGAGCAGTTCTTC

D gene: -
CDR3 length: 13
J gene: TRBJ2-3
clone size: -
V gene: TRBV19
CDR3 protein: CASSAGVTDTQYF
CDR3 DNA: TGTGCCAGTAGTGCTGGGGTCACAGATACGCAGTATTTT

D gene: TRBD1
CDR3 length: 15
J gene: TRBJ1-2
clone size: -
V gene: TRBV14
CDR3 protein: CASSQDRTGFYGYTF
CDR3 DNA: TGTGCCAGCAGCCAAGATAGGACAGGGTTCTATGGCTACACCTTC

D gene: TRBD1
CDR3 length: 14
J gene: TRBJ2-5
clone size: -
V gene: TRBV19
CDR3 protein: CASRDRGHVETQYF
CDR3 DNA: TGTGCCAGCCGGGACAGGGGGCATGTAGAGACCCAGTACTTC

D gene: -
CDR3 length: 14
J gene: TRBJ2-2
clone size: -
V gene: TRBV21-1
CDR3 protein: CASFTGWFIGELFF
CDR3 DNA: TGTGCCAGCTTTACAGGGTGGTTTATCGGGGAGCTGTTTTTT

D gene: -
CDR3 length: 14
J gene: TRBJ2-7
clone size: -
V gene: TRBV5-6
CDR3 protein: CASTLRGYFYEQYF
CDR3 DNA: TGTGCCAGCACCTTGCGGGGTTACTTTTACGAGCAGTACTTC

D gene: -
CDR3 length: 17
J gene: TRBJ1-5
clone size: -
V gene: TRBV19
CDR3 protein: CASSIKSSAGRNQPQHF
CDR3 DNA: TGTGCCAGTAGTATTAAAAGTTCGGCAGGGAGGAATCAGCCCCAGCATTTT

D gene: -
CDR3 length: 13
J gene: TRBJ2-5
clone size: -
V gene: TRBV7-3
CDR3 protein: CASSLREGETQYF
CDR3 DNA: TGTGCCAGCAGCTTAAGAGAGGGGGAGACCCAGTACTTC

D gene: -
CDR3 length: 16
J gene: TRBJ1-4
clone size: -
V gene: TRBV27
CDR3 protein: CASRMVTGRVEEKLFF
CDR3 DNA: TGTGCCAGCAGGATGGTGACGGGCAGGGTGGAAGAAAAACTGTTTTTT

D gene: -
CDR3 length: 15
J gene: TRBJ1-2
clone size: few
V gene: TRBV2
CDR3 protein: CASRQAKGLNYGYTF
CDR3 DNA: TGTGCCAGCCGACAGGCCAAGGGCCTAAACTATGGCTACACCTTC

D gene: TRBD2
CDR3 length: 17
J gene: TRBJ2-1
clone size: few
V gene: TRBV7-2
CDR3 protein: CASSLARTSGGRNEQFF
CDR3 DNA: TGTGCCAGCAGCTTAGCGCGGACTAGCGGGGGGCGGAATGAGCAGTTCTTC

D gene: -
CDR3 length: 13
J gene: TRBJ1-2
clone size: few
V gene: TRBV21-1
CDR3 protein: CASSKALGAGYTF
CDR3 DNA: TGTGCCAGCAGCAAAGCGCTGGGGGCCGGCTACACCTTC

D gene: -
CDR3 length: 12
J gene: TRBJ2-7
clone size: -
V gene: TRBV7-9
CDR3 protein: CASSLNNYEQYF
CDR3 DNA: TGTGCCAGCAGCTTGAACAACTACGAGCAGTACTTC

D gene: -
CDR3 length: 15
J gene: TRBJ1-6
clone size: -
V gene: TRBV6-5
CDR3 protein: CASNQGFGDNSPLHF
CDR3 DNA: TGTGCCAGCAACCAGGGATTTGGGGATAATTCACCCCTCCACTTT

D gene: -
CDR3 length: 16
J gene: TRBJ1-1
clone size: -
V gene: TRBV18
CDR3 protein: CASSPPGVVRRDEAFF
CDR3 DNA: TGTGCCAGCTCACCACCGGGAGTGGTAAGAAGGGACGAAGCTTTCTTT

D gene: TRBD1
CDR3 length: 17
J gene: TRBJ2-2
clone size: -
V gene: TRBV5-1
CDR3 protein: CASSYNTGTGNTGELFF
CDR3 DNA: TGCGCCAGCAGCTACAATACCGGGACAGGGAACACCGGGGAGCTGTTTTTT

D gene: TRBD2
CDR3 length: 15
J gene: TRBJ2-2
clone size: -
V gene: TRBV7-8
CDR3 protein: CASSLKRGNTGELFF
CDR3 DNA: TGTGCCAGCAGCTTAAAGCGGGGGAACACCGGGGAGCTGTTTTTT

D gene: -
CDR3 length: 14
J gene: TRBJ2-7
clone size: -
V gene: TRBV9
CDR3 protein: CASSPPQGSHEQYF
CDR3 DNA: TGTGCCAGCAGCCCCCCGCAGGGATCCCACGAGCAGTACTTC

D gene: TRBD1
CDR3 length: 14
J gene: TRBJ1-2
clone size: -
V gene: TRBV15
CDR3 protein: CATSRVVRGTGYTF
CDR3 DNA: TGTGCCACCAGCAGGGTCGTCAGGGGGACTGGCTACACCTTC

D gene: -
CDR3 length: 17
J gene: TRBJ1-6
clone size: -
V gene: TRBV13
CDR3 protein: CASSSNLDRERNSPLHF
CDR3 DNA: TGTGCCAGCAGCTCCAACCTGGACAGAGAAAGAAATTCACCCCTCCACTTT